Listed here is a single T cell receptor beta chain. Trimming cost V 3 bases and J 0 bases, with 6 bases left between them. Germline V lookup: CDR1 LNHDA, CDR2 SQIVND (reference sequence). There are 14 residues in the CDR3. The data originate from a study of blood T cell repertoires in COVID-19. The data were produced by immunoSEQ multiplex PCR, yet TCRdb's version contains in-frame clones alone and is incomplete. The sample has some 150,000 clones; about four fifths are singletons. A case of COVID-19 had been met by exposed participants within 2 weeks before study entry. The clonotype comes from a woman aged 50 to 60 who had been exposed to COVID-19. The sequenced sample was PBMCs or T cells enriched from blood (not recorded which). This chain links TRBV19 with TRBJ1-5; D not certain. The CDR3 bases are TGTGCCAGTAGTATTTCCAATAGCAATCAGCCCCAGCATTTT. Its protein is CASSISNSNQPQHF.